Presented here are 20 T cell receptor beta chains from one specimen sequenced in a study of regulatory T cells in long-lasting Graves disease. Construction of the TCR beta libraries employed iRepertoire HTBI primers in conjunction with Arm-PCR of CDR3 regions. TCRdb re-analysed the multiplex PCR reads in MiXCR, keeping a single row per CDR3 protein. The table has 400,000 to 500,000 distinct CDR3 sequences, more than 20% seen once. The time point: persistent/refractory GD, antithyroid drugs over 5 years with positive TRAb. Construction of the TCR library relied on RNA isolated from PBMCs. The specimen comprised peripheral blood mononuclear cells (PBMCs), sampled when the disease was refractory, from a patient treated with antithyroid drugs. The receptors stem from a female donor with Graves disease.

This clonotype occurred many times. V and J are TRBV20-1 and TRBJ1-1; 8 nucleotides match TRBD1. Trimming removed 5 bases from V and 4 bases from J; junction bases left unmatched: 6. Germline lookup yields CDR1 DFQATT and CDR2 SNEGSKA (reference sequence). The length of the CDR3 is 13 residues. The CDR3 spells CSAWTGRATEAFF. CDR3 sequence (DNA): TGCAGTGCTTGGACAGGGCGAGCCACTGAAGCTTTCTTT.

The genes are TRBV14 and TRBJ2-2; the D is unclear. The CDR3 has 14 residues. V was clipped by 3 bases and J by 4 bases, with 9 bases between them. Germline values: CDR1 SGHDN, CDR2 FVKESK. CDR3 nucleotide sequence: TGTGCCAGCAGCCAGCTCCTTACCACCGGGGAGCTGTTTTTT. Amino acids: CASSQLLTTGELFF.

Comment on this clonotype: A read error may produce the germline difference seen at one junction end. The chain links TRBV4-1 to TRBJ1-5; D unclear. The germline V gene encodes CDR1 MGHRA and CDR2 YSYEKL. The CDR3 has 15 amino acids. This CDR3 is CASSLEMGGNQPQHF. DNA of the CDR3: TGTGCCAGCAGCCTAGAAATGGGAGGCAATCAGCCCCAGCATTTT.

This clonotype has a count of ten or more. The V and J genes are TRBV28 and TRBJ2-7; the D gene could be TRBD1 or TRBD2 (5 bases each). The germline V gene has CDR1 MDHEN and CDR2 SYDVKM. The CDR3 is made up of 12 amino acids. Deletions cut 3 bases from V and 7 bases from J, with 10 bases between. The CDR3 spells CASSFSGREQYF. The CDR3 DNA follows: TGTGCCAGCAGTTTCTCAGGGAGAGAGCAGTACTTC.

V gene TRBV27 combines with J gene TRBJ2-1, with 14 bases fitting TRBD2. CDR3 size: 14 residues. Germline V CDR1 and CDR2: MNHEY, SMNVEV (reference sequence). V was pared by 5 bases and J by 11 bases, with 5 bases of the junction left unmatched. The CDR3: CASSPGLAGVKQFF. The CDR3 nucleotides read TGTGCCAGCAGTCCGGGACTAGCGGGAGTGAAGCAGTTCTTC.

In its sample, this clonotype was seen a few times. The gene calls are TRBV5-5 and TRBJ1-6; TRBD1 aligns across 9 bases. The germline V gene encodes CDR1 SGHKS and CDR2 YYEKEE (reference sequence). The CDR3 contains 17 residues. The V gene end was trimmed by 5 bases and the J gene end by 7 bases; junction bases not matched to a gene: 13. Here the CDR3 DNA reads TGTGCCAGCAGACATATCAAAGGACAGGGGAAGAATTCACCCCTCCACTTT. Translating it yields CASRHIKGQGKNSPLHF.

At least ten counts were recorded for this clonotype. The genes are TRBV12-3 or TRBV12-4 and TRBJ2-7, with D unclear. V lost 8 bases, J lost 5 bases, and 16 bases lay in between. This CDR3 spans 13 amino acids. The CDR3 DNA reads TGTGCCAGCTCCCCGACTTCTTTGCACGAGCAGTACTTC. This gives the protein CASSPTSLHEQYF.

V gene TRBV27 combines with J gene TRBJ2-7; no definite D call. The V end was cut by 2 bases, the J end by 0 bases, with 8 bases between. CDR1 and CDR2 from the germline V gene are MNHEY and SMNVEV (reference sequence). This CDR3 is built from 14 residues. The CDR3 DNA reads TGTGCCAGCAGTTTAAGCGTAAACTCCTACGAGCAGTACTTC. It is translated as CASSLSVNSYEQYF.

The rearrangement links TRBV3-2 to TRBJ1-5. TRBV3-2 is tagged as a pseudogene. This CDR3 is 14 amino acids long. The CDR3 protein is CASFTKGRDQPQHF. Written as DNA, the CDR3 is TGTGCCAGCTTTACGAAAGGAAGGGATCAGCCCCAGCATTTT.

This clonotype was seen a handful of times. This chain uses TRBV27 with TRBJ1-5; D possibly corresponds to TRBD1 (5 bases). Trimming removed 5 bases at V and 5 bases at J, with 19 bases between. The CDR3 is 16 amino acids. Germline CDR1 MNHEY, CDR2 SMNVEV (reference sequence). CDR3 sequence reads: CASSLLGPGGDQPQHF. In nucleotides, the CDR3 is TGTGCCAGCAGTCTCTTAGGGCCGGGGGGTGATCAGCCCCAGCATTTT.

This clonotype was seen more than once but under ten times. The chain couples TRBV3-1 to TRBJ1-5; D is unresolved. The V and J ends lost 1 base and 7 bases respectively, with 14 bases between them. This CDR3 is 15 amino acids long. Germline V gives CDR1 LGHDT, CDR2 YNNKEL (reference sequence). CDR3 region: CASSQGLGHSQPQHF. Here the CDR3 DNA reads TGTGCCAGCAGCCAAGGCCTGGGCCATAGCCAGCCCCAGCATTTT.

In its sample, this clonotype was seen a few times. The CDR3 loop is CASDPGGGLKNIQYF. The CDR3 DNA follows: TGTGCTAGTGACCCAGGGGGAGGACTCAAAAACATTCAGTACTTC. V gene TRBV12-5 combines with J gene TRBJ2-4, with TRBD1 as a possible D gene (7 bases). Trimming cost V 7 bases and J 3 bases, with 16 bases left between them. The germline CDR1 and CDR2 sequences are LGHNT and FRNRAP. The CDR3 runs to 15 residues.

This clonotype appeared many times. This rearrangement joins TRBV29-1 to TRBJ1-1; possible D gene TRBD1, 5 bases. The germline V gene has CDR1 SQVTM and CDR2 ANQGSEA. V was clipped by 6 bases and J by 11 bases, with 16 bases between them. This CDR3 has 11 residues. In DNA form, the CDR3 reads TGCAGCGTCTCTAGGGACGCGTTGGCTTTCTTT. Translated, it gives CSVSRDALAFF.

This clonotype occurred a few times. The rearrangement joins TRBV18 to TRBJ2-7; 8 nucleotides agree with TRBD1. J lost 3 bases, V lost 6 bases, and 10 bases had no gene match. CDR1 and CDR2 (germline): KGHSH, LQKENI. This CDR3 is 15 amino acids long. CDR3 amino acids: CASSRWTGINYEQYF. CDR3 nucleotides: TGTGCCAGCTCCCGATGGACAGGGATTAACTACGAGCAGTACTTC.

This clonotype was observed many times. This chain joins TRBV3-1 and TRBJ2-7, with 7 bases matching TRBD1. The germline V gene has CDR1 LGHDT and CDR2 YNNKEL (reference sequence). The CDR3 is 14 amino acids. Unmatched junction bases numbered 5, after V lost 0 bases and J lost 6 bases. The CDR3 bases are TGTGCCAGCAGCCAAGAAATACAGGGGTTCGAGCAGTACTTC. Translated: CASSQEIQGFEQYF.

The chain uses TRBV19 and TRBJ1-1, with TRBD1 identical over 7 bases. This CDR3 is 13 amino acids long. J gave up 6 bases and V 1 base, and 2 bases lay outside the gene matches. Germline-derived CDR1 and CDR2 are LNHDA and SQIVND (reference sequence). The CDR3 region is CASSIVGTAEAFF. CDR3 in DNA: TGTGCCAGTAGTATAGTGGGGACAGCTGAAGCTTTCTTT.

This clonotype has at least ten counts. The chain has TRBV27 and TRBJ2-7; TRBD2 might be the D (5 bases). Trimming shortened V by 2 bases and J by 4 bases, and 9 bases separated the two germline ends. Looked up from germline, CDR1 is MNHEY and CDR2 is SMNVEV (reference sequence). The CDR3 runs 13 residues. In nucleotides, the CDR3 is TGTGCCAGCAGTTTAAGAGGGTATTACGAGCAGTACTTC. This gives the protein CASSLRGYYEQYF.

This clonotype was counted many times. The chain carries TRBV12-3 or TRBV12-4 and TRBJ1-3, with D unresolved. CDR3 length equals 14 residues. The V gene lost 1 base and the J gene lost 2 bases, with 6 bases spanning the gap. Written as DNA, the CDR3 is TGTGCCAGCAGTTTAGGCGTGGCTGGAAACACCATATATTTT. This translates into CASSLGVAGNTIYF.

This clonotype was detected only a few times. The rearrangement joins TRBV7-9 to TRBJ2-5, with 12 nucleotides matching TRBD2. Germline lookup yields CDR1 SEHNR and CDR2 FQNEAQ (reference sequence). The CDR3 runs to 20 residues. With 1 base clipped from V and 3 bases from J, the junction kept 15 bases outside the gene matches. For the CDR3, the DNA is TGTGCCAGCAGCTTAGTGGTTCGTAGATCGGGACTAGCGGGTAAAGAGACCCAGTACTTC. Protein product: CASSLVVRRSGLAGKETQYF.

The V call is TRBV28, the J call TRBJ2-3; perhaps TRBD2 as D (5 bases). V dropped 8 bases and J dropped 1 base, with 13 bases sitting between them. This CDR3 has 14 amino acids. The germline CDR1 and CDR2 sequences are MDHEN and SYDVKM. In DNA form, the CDR3 reads TGTGCCAGCTTCCGGGGTGGGGGCACAGATACGCAGTATTTT. Protein: CASFRGGGTDTQYF.